Presented here are 17 T cell receptor beta chains from one specimen sequenced in a study of CD8 T cells in ankylosing spondylitis. Each CDR3 protein gets one entry after TCRdb re-called the 5' RACE reads with MiXCR. This sample carries about 150,000 distinct CDR3 sequences, under 45% of them seen once, and the ten largest clones take 15%. Sequenced sample: synovial fluid, either unsorted or a sorted T cell fraction (not recorded which). The receptor source for this set is a male donor with ankylosing spondylitis.

The sample holds a few counts of this clonotype. The chain employs TRBV11-1 and TRBJ2-1; a weak D match, TRBD2 (5 bases). Germline V CDR1 and CDR2: SGHAT, FQDESV (reference sequence). The V end was cut by 5 bases, the J end by 5 bases, with 19 bases between. The CDR3 has 16 amino acids. The CDR3 protein is CASSPFGLTYHNEQFF. The DNA of the CDR3 is TGTGCCAGCAGCCCATTCGGACTCACTTACCACAATGAGCAGTTCTTC. Complete variable domain (other parts from reference TRBV11-1 and TRBJ2-1): EAEVAQSPRYKITEKSQAVAFWCDPISGHATLYWYRQILGQGPELLVQFQDESVVDDSQLPKDRFSAERLKGVDSTLKIQPAELGDSAMYLCASSPFGLTYHNEQFFGPGTRLTVL.

There are a few counts of this clonotype. The chain uses TRBV7-2 and TRBJ2-3, with TRBD2 matching over 9 bases. J lost 2 bases, V lost 3 bases, and 6 bases had no gene match. This CDR3 has 16 residues. Germline V gene sequence: CDR1 SGHTA, CDR2 FQGNSA. This CDR3 is CASSFLSGGPTDTQYF. CDR3 DNA sequence: TGTGCCAGCAGCTTCTTAAGCGGGGGGCCCACAGATACGCAGTATTTT.

The chain recombines TRBV5-1 with TRBJ2-1, with TRBD2 matching over 7 bases. V trimming: 1 base; J trimming: 5 bases; junction bases outside the gene matches: 6. The length of the CDR3 is 15 residues. The germline V gene has CDR1 SGHRS and CDR2 YFSETQ. The CDR3 sequence is CASSLYSGKNNEQFF. The CDR3 DNA reads TGCGCCAGCAGCTTGTACAGCGGGAAGAACAATGAGCAGTTCTTC.

This clonotype has a handful of counts. V is TRBV27 and J is TRBJ2-1, with 10 bases lining up with TRBD1. Germline assignment: CDR1 MNHEY and CDR2 SMNVEV (reference sequence). J gave up 0 bases and V 2 bases, and 7 bases lay outside the gene matches. This CDR3 is 18 amino acids long. The CDR3: CASSLGDRGYSSYNEQFF. The CDR3 region has the DNA TGTGCCAGCAGTTTAGGGGACAGGGGCTATAGCTCCTACAATGAGCAGTTCTTC.

The chain uses TRBV11-2 and TRBJ2-1; the D gene could be TRBD1 or TRBD2 (6 bases each). The CDR3 length is 15 residues. The V end lost 5 bases, the J end lost 4 bases, and 15 bases lay between the germline ends. The germline V gene encodes CDR1 SGHAT and CDR2 FQNNGV. CDR3: CASSREGGGYNEQFF. The CDR3 region has the DNA TGTGCCAGCAGCCGCGAGGGGGGAGGTTACAATGAGCAGTTCTTC.

The CDR3 loop reads CSARPFNEKLFF. CDR3 nucleotides: TGCAGTGCTAGACCTTTCAATGAAAAACTGTTTTTT. The chain recombines TRBV20-1 with TRBJ1-4; D remains ambiguous. The germline V gene has CDR1 DFQATT and CDR2 SNEGSKA (reference sequence). This CDR3 spans 12 amino acids. V was clipped by 2 bases and J by 5 bases, with 6 bases between them.

The J gene is TRBJ2-7, the V gene TRBV9, with 8 bases that match TRBD2. This CDR3 has 15 residues. Germline CDR1 is SGDLS and CDR2 is YYNGEE. The V gene end was trimmed by 6 bases and the J gene end by 1 base; junction bases not matched to a gene: 9. Here the CDR3 DNA reads TGTGCCAGCAATAGTGGCGGGGGGAATTCCTACGAGCAGTACTTC. It encodes CASNSGGGNSYEQYF.

The chain has TRBV4-3 and TRBJ1-3, with D maybe TRBD1 (5 bases). Trimming pared 0 bases from V and 15 bases from J, leaving 15 bases between. Germline V CDR1 and CDR2: LGHNA, YSLEER. This CDR3 is 13 amino acids long. The CDR3 region is CASSQDGDLTRYF. The CDR3, as DNA: TGCGCCAGCAGCCAAGATGGGGACTTAACTCGATATTTT.

The chain joins TRBV2 to TRBJ2-6; D remains ambiguous. There are 14 residues in the CDR3. Trimming cost V 6 bases and J 3 bases, with 9 bases left between them. CDR1 SNHLY and CDR2 FYNNEI come from the germline V gene. The CDR3 protein is CASRAVHGANVLTF. The CDR3 DNA reads TGTGCCAGCAGGGCGGTTCATGGGGCCAACGTCCTGACTTTC.

This clonotype was detected a few times. The V call is TRBV5-5, the J call TRBJ2-5, with 7 bases matching TRBD1. V was clipped by 2 bases and J by 2 bases; unmatched bases: 9. Germline lookup yields CDR1 SGHKS and CDR2 YYEKEE (reference sequence). There are 16 residues in the CDR3. CDR3 DNA sequence: TGTGCCAGCAGCTTCGGGACAGTTAACCTGCAAGAGACCCAGTACTTC. Translated: CASSFGTVNLQETQYF. The full variable domain, completed using reference TRBV5-5 and TRBJ2-5, is DAGVTQSPTHLIKTRGQQVTLRCSPISGHKSVSWYQQVLGQGPQFIFQYYEKEERGRGNFPDRFSARQFPNYSSELNVNALLLGDSALYLCASSFGTVNLQETQYFGPGTRLLVL.

This sequence joins TRBV27 and TRBJ2-1; no reliable D call. This CDR3 contains 16 residues. Per germline, CDR1 MNHEY and CDR2 SMNVEV (reference sequence). Deletions cut 2 bases from V and 5 bases from J, with 16 bases between. CDR3 bases: TGTGCCAGCAGTTTAATCCCGCCCCGGGCGGACAATGAGCAGTTCTTC. This translates into CASSLIPPRADNEQFF.

This clonotype was seen a handful of times. The chain recombines TRBV12-3 or TRBV12-4 with TRBJ2-1, with D uncertain. V was pared by 3 bases and J by 4 bases, with 10 bases between. CDR3 length: 14 residues. For the CDR3, the DNA is TGTGCCAGCAGTTTCATTAGCTATTACAATGAGCAGTTCTTC. Residues: CASSFISYYNEQFF.

This clonotype showed up just a few times. The chain carries TRBV21-1 and TRBJ2-7; TRBD2, the table's D call, was not compared with the DNA. TRBV21-1 is shown as a pseudogene. This CDR3 region has 17 residues. The CDR3 is CASSSSLTGTSSYEQYF. The CDR3 DNA reads TGTGCCAGCAGCAGCTCCCTAACCGGGACTAGCTCCTACGAGCAGTACTTC.

The chain has TRBV12-3 or TRBV12-4 and TRBJ2-7; D possibly corresponds to TRBD2 (5 bases). The CDR3 length is 13 residues. The V and J ends lost 7 bases and 5 bases respectively, with 15 bases between them. CDR3 in amino acids: CASTTTRAHEQYF. The CDR3 DNA is TGTGCCAGCACTACAACGAGGGCCCACGAGCAGTACTTC.

The chain links TRBV6-1 to TRBJ1-3, with D possibly matching TRBD1 (6 bases). The CDR3 is 16 amino acids. V lost 5 bases to trimming and J lost 5 bases, with 19 bases between them. Germline CDR1 MNHNS, CDR2 SASEGT. DNA of the CDR3: TGTGCCAGCAGTCCACCACTTCGGGACACGAGAAACACCATATATTTT. The encoded protein is CASSPPLRDTRNTIYF.

The CDR3, as DNA: TGTGCCAGCAGTTGGGGACTAGCGGACTACGAGCAGTACTTC. Translation gives CASSWGLADYEQYF. This rearrangement joins TRBV27 to TRBJ2-7; TRBD2 matches at 11 bases. The V gene end was trimmed by 4 bases and the J gene end by 3 bases; junction bases not matched to a gene: 2. Per germline, CDR1 MNHEY and CDR2 SMNVEV (reference sequence). The CDR3 is 14 residues long.

V usage is TRBV20-1 and J usage is TRBJ2-2; maybe TRBD2 (5 bases). CDR1 and CDR2 (germline): DFQATT, SNEGSKA (reference sequence). The CDR3 runs 14 residues. With 7 bases removed from V and 1 base from J, the gap between germline ends came to 13 bases. In nucleotides, the CDR3 is TGCAGTGGCCTTAGTGGACTGAACACCGGGGAGCTGTTTTTT. This codes for CSGLSGLNTGELFF.